One TCR beta chain is described in this entry. The CDR3 length is 12 residues. CDR1 is SEHNR, CDR2 FQNEAQ, per germline (reference sequence). With 5 bases removed from V and 3 bases from J, the gap between germline ends came to 5 bases. The source of the sample is a study of control samples from healthy donors and cancer patients. The repertoire was sequenced with immunoSEQ multiplex PCR; TCRdb's copy has only in-frame clones and lacks some. The repertoire holds around 51,000 clones, with approximately 80% as singletons. The rearrangement joins TRBV7-9 to TRBJ1-5; D is ambiguous. This receptor was identified in a man between 65 and 80 years old in good health. Sequenced: blood. The CDR3 sequence is CASSVDNQPQHF. CDR3 sequence (DNA): TGTGCCAGCAGCGTCGACAATCAGCCCCAGCATTTT. Full variable domain (missing parts from reference TRBV7-9 and TRBJ1-5): DTGVSQNPRHKITKRGQNVTFRCDPISEHNRLYWYRQTLGQGPEFLTYFQNEAQLEKSRLLSDRFSAERPKGSFSTLEIQRTEQGDSAMYLCASSVDNQPQHFGDGTRLSIL.